This T cell receptor beta chain was captured by sequencing in a study of blood T cell repertoires in COVID-19. For the study at large: The United States, Italy and Spain were the sources of the acute and convalescent COVID-19 samples. PBMCs, B-cell-depleted T cells, or T cells provided the cDNA or gDNA that made up the material.

Per the original data handling: Counts of nucleated cells, estimated from reference gene primer amplification, were obtained. TCRdb's copy holds only in-frame clones and misses some; the assay was immunoSEQ multiplex PCR. The V and J calls and clone size are taken from that table; D and trimming were inferred from the DNA. The sample consists of roughly 140,000 clones, about 88% of them appearing once. V lost 3 bases to trimming and J lost 5 bases; unmatched junction nucleotides: 6. CDR1 and CDR2 from the germline V gene are DFQATT and SNEGSKA (reference sequence). The CDR3 runs 13 residues. The source is a human donor in a cohort sampled during active COVID-19. Sequences were obtained from peripheral blood. V and J are TRBV20-1 and TRBJ2-5; 7 bases agree with TRBD2. The CDR3 spells CSASRLRGETQYF. Written as DNA, the CDR3 is TGCAGTGCTAGTCGTTTGCGGGGGGAGACCCAGTACTTC.